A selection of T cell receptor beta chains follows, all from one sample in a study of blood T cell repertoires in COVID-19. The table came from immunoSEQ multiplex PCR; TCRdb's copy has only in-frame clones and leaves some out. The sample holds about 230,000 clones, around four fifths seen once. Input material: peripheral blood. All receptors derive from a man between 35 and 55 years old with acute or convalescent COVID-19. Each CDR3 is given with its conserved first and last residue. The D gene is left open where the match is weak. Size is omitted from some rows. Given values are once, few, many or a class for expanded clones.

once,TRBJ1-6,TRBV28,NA,TGTGCCAGCGAGGGAAGGAGGCCACCCCTCCACTTT,CASEGRRPPLHF
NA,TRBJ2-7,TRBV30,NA,TGTGCCTGGAGTGTAGGTGGGGCCTTTGGCGGCGAGCAGTACTTC,CAWSVGGAFGGEQYF
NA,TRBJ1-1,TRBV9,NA,TGTGCCAGCTCCGTTTGGGCAGGGCAGAACACTGAAGCTTTCTTT,CASSVWAGQNTEAFF
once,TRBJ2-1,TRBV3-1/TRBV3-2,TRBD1,TGTGCCAGCAGCCTAACAGGGGGCAGAGGCAATGAGCAGTTCTTC,CASSLTGGRGNEQFF
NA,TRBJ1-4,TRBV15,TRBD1,TGTGCCACCAGCAGAGGGACAGGGGGCGTCTATGAAAAACTGTTTTTT,CATSRGTGGVYEKLFF
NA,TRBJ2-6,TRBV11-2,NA,TGTGCCAGCAGCCCGGGGGGCAGTCTCTCTGGGGCCAACGTCCTGACTTTC,CASSPGGSLSGANVLTF
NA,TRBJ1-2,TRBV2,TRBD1,TGTGCCAGCAGTGAAACCAGGCAGGGGGTAAACTATGGCTACACCTTC,CASSETRQGVNYGYTF
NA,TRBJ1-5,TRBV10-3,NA,TGTGCCATCAGTGAGTCGGCGGGGGGCGCAGGGCAGCCCCAGCATTTT,CAISESAGGAGQPQHF
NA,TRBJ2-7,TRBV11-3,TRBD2,TGTGCCAGCAGCCTGACTAGCGCTTGGGAGCAGTACTTC,CASSLTSAWEQYF
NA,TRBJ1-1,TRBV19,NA,TGTGCCAGTAGTACCTTCAGGCGGAACACTGAAGCTTTCTTT,CASSTFRRNTEAFF
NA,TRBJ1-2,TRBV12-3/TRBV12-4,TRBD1,TGTGCCAGCAGTCGACAGGGGTTCTATGGCTACACCTTC,CASSRQGFYGYTF
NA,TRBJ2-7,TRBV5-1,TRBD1,TGCGCCAGCAGCCTGGGGACAGGGAGTCAGGGAGAGCAGTACTTC,CASSLGTGSQGEQYF
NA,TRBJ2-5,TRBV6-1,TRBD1,TGTGCCAGCAGTGAAGCCCCGGACAGGGGGCGCTGGGAGACCCAGTACTTC,CASSEAPDRGRWETQYF
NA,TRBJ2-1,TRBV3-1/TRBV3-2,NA,TGTGCCAGCAGCCAAGTATATTATGAGCAGTTCTTC,CASSQVYYEQFF
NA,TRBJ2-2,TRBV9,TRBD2,TGTGCCAGCAGCCGCCTAACTAGCGGTCACACCGGGGAGCTGTTTTTT,CASSRLTSGHTGELFF
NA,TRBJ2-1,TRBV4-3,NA,TGCGCCAGCAGCCAAGACTATACAGTCTACAATGAGCAGTTCTTC,CASSQDYTVYNEQFF
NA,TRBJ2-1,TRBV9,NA,TGTGCCAGCAGCGTAGCTATGGGGGGCAATGAGCAGTTCTTC,CASSVAMGGNEQFF
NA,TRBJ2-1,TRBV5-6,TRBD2,TGTGCCAGCAGTAACGGACTAGTGCGCAATGAGCAGTTCTTC,CASSNGLVRNEQFF
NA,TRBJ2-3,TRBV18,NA,TGTGCCAGCTCAACAACGAAGGCCAGGGCGGCAGATACGCAGTATTTT,CASSTTKARAADTQYF
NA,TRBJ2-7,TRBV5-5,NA,TGTGCCAGCAGCTTGCTGGGGGGGCGGCTTGACGAGCAGTACTTC,CASSLLGGRLDEQYF
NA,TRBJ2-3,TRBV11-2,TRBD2,TGTGCCAGCAGCCCAAGCGGGGGTCTTTCTACCACAGATACGCAGTATTTT,CASSPSGGLSTTDTQYF
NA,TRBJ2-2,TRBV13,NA,TGTGCCAGCAGCTTAGAACGGACCGGGGAGCTGTTTTTT,CASSLERTGELFF